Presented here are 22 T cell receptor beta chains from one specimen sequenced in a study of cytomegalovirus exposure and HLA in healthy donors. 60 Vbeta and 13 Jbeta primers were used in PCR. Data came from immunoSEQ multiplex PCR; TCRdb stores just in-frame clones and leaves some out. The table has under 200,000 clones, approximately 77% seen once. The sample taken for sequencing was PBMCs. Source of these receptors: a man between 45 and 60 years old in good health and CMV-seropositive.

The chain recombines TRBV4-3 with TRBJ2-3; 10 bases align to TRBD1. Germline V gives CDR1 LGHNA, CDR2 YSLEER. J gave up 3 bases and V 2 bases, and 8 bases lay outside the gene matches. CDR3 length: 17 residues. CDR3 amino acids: CASSQRVGTGATDTQYF. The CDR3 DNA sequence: TGCGCCAGCAGCCAAAGGGTGGGGACAGGGGCGACAGATACGCAGTATTTT.

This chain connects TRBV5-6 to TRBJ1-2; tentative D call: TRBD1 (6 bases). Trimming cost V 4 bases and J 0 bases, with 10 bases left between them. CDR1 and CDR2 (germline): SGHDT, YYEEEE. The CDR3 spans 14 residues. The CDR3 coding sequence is TGTGCCAGCAGCACAGGGTTAGCTAACTATGGCTACACCTTC. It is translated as CASSTGLANYGYTF. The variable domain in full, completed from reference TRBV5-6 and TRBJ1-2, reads DAGVTQSPTHLIKTRGQQVTLRCSPKSGHDTVSWYQQALGQGPQFIFQYYEEEERQRGNFPDRFSGHQFPNYSSELNVNALLLGDSALYLCASSTGLANYGYTFGSGTRLTVV.

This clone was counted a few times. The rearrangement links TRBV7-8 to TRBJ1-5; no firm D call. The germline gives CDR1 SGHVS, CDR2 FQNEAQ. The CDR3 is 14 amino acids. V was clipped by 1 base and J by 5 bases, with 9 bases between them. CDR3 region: CASSLGQRDQPQHF. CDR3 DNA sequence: TGTGCCAGCAGCTTAGGGCAGAGGGATCAGCCCCAGCATTTT. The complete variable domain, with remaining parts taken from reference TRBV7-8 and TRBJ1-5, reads GAGVSQSPRYKVAKRGQDVALRCDPISGHVSLFWYQQALGQGPEFLTYFQNEAQLDKSGLPSDRFFAERPEGSVSTLKIQRTQQEDSAVYLCASSLGQRDQPQHFGDGTRLSIL.

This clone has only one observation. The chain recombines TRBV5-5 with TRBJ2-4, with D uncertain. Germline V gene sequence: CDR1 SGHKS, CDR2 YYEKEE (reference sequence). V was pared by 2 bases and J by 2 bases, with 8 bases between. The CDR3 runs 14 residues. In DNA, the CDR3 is TGTGCCAGCAGCTTTCAGGATTCCAAAAACATTCAGTACTTC. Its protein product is CASSFQDSKNIQYF.

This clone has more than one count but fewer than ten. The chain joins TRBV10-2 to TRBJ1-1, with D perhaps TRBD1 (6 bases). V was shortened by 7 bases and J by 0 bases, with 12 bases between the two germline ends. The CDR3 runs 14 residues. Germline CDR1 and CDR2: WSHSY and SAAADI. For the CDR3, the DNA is TGCGCCAGCAAGGACAGATTGATGAACACTGAAGCTTTCTTT. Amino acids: CASKDRLMNTEAFF.

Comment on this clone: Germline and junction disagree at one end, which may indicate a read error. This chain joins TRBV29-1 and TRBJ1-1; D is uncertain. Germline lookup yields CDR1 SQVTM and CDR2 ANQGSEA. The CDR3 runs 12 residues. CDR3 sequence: CSVKDWNTEAFF. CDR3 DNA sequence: TGCAGCGTTAAAGACTGGAACACTGAAGCTTTCTTT.

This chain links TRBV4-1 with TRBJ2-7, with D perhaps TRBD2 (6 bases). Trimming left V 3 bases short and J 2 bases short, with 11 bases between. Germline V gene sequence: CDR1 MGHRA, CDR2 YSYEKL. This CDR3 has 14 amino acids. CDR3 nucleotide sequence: TGCGCCAGCAGCCACGGCGGGGCCACCTACGAGCAGTACTTC. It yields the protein CASSHGGATYEQYF.

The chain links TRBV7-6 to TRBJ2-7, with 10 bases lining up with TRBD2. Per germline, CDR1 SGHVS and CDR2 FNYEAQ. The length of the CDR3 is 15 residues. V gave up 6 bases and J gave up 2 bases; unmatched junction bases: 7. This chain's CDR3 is CASSPGLAIPYEQYF. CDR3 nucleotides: TGTGCCAGCAGTCCGGGACTAGCGATTCCCTACGAGCAGTACTTC.

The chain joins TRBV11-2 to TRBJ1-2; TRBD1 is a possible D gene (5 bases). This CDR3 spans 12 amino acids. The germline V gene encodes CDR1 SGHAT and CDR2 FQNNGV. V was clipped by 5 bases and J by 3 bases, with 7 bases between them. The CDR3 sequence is CASSPGYYGYTF. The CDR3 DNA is TGTGCCAGCAGCCCAGGGTACTATGGCTACACCTTC.

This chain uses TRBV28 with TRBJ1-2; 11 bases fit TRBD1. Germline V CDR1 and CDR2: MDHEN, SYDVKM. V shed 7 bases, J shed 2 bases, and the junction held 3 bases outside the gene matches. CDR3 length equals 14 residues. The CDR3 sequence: CASKRDRGNYGYTF. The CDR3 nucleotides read TGTGCCAGCAAGCGGGACAGGGGGAACTATGGCTACACCTTC.

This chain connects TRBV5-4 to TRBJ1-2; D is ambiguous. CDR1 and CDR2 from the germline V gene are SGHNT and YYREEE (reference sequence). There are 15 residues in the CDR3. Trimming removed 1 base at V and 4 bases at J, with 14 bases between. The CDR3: CASSLTDRRGYGYTF. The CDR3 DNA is TGTGCCAGCAGCTTGACGGATCGCAGAGGCTATGGCTACACCTTC. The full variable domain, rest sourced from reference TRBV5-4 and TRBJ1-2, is ETGVTQSPTHLIKTRGQQVTLRCSSQSGHNTVSWYQQALGQGPQFIFQYYREEENGRGNFPPRFSGLQFPNYSSELNVNALELDDSALYLCASSLTDRRGYGYTFGSGTRLTVV.

The CDR3 is CASSQDYRSDYEQYF. CDR3 bases: TGTGCCAGCAGCCAAGACTATCGAAGTGACTACGAGCAGTACTTC. The V and J genes are TRBV4-2 and TRBJ2-7, with no clear D. V dropped 0 bases and J dropped 3 bases, with 12 bases sitting between them. The CDR3 contains 15 residues. The germline V gene has CDR1 LGHNA and CDR2 YNFKEQ.

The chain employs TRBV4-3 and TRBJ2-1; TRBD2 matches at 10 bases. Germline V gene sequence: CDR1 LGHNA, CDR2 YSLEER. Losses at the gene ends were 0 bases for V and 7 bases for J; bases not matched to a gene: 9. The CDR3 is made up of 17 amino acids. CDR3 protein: CASSQERPSGGSNEQFF. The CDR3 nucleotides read TGCGCCAGCAGCCAAGAACGTCCTAGCGGGGGCTCAAATGAGCAGTTCTTC.

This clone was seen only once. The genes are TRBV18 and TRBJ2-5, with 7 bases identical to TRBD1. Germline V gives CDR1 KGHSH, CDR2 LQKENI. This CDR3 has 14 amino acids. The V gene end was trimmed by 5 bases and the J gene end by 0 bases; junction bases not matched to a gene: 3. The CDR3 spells CASSATGYQETQYF. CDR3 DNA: TGTGCCAGCTCAGCGACAGGGTACCAAGAGACCCAGTACTTC.

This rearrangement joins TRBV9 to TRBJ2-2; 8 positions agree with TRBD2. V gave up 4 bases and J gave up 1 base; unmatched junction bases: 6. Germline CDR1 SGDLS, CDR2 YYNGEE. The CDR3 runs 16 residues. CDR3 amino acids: CASSPYGGVNTGELFF. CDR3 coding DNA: TGTGCCAGCAGCCCATACGGGGGGGTGAACACCGGGGAGCTGTTTTTT.

CDR3 coding DNA: TGTGCCAGCAGCCGGGACAGGTACTACGAGCAGTACTTC. Translated: CASSRDRYYEQYF. This chain uses TRBV5-6 with TRBJ2-7, with 8 bases identical to TRBD1. The ends lost 4 bases at V and 3 bases at J; junction bases unmatched: 3. CDR1 is SGHDT, CDR2 YYEEEE, per germline. The CDR3 totals 13 residues.

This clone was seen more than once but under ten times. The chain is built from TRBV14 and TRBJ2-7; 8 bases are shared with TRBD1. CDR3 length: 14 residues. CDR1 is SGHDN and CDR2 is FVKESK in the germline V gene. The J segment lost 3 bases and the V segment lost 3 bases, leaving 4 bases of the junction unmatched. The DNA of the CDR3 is TGTGCCAGCAGCCAGGCAGGGGGCAACTACGAGCAGTACTTC. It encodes CASSQAGGNYEQYF.

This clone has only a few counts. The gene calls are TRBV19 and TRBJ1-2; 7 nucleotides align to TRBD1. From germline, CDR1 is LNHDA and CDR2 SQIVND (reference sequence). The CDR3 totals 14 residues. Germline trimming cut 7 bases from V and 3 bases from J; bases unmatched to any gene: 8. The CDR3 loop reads CASKGAGGYYGYTF. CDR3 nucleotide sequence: TGTGCCAGTAAGGGGGCAGGAGGCTACTATGGCTACACCTTC. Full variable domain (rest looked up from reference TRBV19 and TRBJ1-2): DGGITQSPKYLFRKEGQNVTLSCEQNLNHDAMYWYRQDPGQGLRLIYYSQIVNDFQKGDIAEGYSVSREKKESFPLTVTSAQKNPTAFYLCASKGAGGYYGYTFGSGTRLTVV.

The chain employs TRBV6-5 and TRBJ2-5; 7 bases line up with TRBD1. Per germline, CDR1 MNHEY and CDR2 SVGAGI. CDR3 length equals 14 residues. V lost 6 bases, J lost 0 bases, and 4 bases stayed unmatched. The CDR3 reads CASRPTGNQETQYF. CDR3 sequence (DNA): TGTGCCAGCAGACCGACAGGGAACCAAGAGACCCAGTACTTC.

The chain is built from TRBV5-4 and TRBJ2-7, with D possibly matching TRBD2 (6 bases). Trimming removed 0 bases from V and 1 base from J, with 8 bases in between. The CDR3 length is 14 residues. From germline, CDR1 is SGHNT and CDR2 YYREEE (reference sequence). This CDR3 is CASSLAAGSYEQYF. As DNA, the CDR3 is TGTGCCAGCAGCTTGGCTGCGGGATCCTACGAGCAGTACTTC.

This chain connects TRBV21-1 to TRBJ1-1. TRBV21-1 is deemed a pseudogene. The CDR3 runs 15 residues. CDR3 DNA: TGTGCCAGCAGCAACAAAGGGGGGGGTTGGACTGAAGCTTTCTTT. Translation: CASSNKGGGWTEAFF.

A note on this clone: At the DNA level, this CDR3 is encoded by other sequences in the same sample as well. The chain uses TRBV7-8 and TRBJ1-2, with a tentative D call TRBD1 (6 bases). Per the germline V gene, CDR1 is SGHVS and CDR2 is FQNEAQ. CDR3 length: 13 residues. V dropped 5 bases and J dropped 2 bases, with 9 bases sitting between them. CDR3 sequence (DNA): TGTGCCAGCAGCCCCGACAGGAACTATGGCTACACCTTC. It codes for CASSPDRNYGYTF.